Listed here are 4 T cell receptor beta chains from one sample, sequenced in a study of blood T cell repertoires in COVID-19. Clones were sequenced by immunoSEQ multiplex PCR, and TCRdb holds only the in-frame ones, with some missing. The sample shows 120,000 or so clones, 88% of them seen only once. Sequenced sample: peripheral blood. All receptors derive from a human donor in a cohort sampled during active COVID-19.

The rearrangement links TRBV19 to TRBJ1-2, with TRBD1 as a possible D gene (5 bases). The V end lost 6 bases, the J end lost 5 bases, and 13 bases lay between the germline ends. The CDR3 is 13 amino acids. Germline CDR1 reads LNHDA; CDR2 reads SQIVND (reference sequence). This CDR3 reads CASSPPTEYGYTF. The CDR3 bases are TGTGCCAGTAGCCCACCGACAGAATATGGCTACACCTTC.

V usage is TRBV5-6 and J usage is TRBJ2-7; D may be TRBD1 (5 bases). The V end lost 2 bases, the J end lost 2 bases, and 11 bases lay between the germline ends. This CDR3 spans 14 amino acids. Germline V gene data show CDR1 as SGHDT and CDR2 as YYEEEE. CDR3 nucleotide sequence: TGTGCCAGCAGCTTCAGTACAGGAGCCTACGAGCAGTACTTC. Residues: CASSFSTGAYEQYF.

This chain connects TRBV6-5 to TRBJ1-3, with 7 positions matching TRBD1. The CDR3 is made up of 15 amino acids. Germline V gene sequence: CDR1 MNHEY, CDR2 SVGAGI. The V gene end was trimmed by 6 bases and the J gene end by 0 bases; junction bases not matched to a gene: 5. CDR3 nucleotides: TGTGCCAGCAGGACGGACAGGCGCTCTGGAAACACCATATATTTT. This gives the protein CASRTDRRSGNTIYF.

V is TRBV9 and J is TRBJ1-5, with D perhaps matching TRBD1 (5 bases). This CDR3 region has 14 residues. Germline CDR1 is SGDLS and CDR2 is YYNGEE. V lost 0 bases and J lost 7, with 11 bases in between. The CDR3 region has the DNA TGTGCCAGCAGCGTAGCCCCCTCAGGGCAGCCCCAGCATTTT. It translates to CASSVAPSGQPQHF.